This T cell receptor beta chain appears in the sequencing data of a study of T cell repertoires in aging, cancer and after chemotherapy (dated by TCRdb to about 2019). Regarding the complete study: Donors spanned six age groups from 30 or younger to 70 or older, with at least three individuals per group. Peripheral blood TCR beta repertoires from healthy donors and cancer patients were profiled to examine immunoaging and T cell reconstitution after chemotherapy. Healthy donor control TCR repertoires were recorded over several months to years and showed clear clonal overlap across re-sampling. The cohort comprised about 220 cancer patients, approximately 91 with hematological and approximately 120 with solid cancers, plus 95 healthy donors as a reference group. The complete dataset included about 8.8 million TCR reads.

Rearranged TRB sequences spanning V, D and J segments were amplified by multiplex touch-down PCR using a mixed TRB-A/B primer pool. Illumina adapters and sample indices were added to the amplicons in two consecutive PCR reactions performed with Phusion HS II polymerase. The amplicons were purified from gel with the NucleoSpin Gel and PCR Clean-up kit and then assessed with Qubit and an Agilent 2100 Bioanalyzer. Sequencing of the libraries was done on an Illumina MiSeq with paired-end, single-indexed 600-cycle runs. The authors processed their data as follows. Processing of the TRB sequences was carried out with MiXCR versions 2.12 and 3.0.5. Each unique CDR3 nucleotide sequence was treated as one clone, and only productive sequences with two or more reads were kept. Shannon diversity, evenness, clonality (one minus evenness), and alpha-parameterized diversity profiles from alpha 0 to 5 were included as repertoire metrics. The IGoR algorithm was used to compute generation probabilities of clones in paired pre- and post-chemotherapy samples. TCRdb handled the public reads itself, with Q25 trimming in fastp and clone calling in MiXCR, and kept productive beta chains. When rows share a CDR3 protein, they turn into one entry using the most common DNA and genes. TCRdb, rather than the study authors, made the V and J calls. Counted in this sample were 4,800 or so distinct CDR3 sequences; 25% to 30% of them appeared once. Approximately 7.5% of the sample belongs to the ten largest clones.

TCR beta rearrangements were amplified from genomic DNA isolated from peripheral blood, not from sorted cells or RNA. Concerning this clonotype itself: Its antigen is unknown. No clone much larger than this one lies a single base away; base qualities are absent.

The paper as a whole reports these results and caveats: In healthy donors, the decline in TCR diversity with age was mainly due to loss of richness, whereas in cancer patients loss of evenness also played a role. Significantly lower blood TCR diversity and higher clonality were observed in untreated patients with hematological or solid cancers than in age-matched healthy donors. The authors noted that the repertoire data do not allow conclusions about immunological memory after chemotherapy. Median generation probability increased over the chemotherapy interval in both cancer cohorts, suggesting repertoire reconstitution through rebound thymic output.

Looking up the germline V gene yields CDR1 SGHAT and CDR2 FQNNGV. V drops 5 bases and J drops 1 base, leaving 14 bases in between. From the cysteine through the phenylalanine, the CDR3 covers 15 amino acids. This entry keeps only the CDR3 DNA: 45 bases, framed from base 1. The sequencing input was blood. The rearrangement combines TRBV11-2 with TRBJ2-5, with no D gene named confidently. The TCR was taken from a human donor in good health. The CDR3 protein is CASSPPRVIQETQYF. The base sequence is TGTGCCAGCAGCCCCCCTCGGGTAATCCAAGAGACCCAGTACTTC.